The 8 T cell receptor beta chains reported below all come from one sample, sequenced in a study of cytomegalovirus exposure and HLA in healthy donors. The PCR employed 60 Vbeta primers together with 13 Jbeta primers. The method was immunoSEQ multiplex PCR; TCRdb's version includes in-frame clones alone and lacks a portion of them. The sample has some 130,000 clones; around four fifths are singletons. Sequencing was performed on PBMCs. The receptor set was obtained from a female donor in good health and CMV-seronegative.

This chain links TRBV7-8 with TRBJ2-3, with 10 bases aligning to TRBD2. The CDR3 consists of 13 residues. The V gene's germline CDR1 is SGHVS and CDR2 FQNEAQ. Unmatched junction bases numbered 0, after V lost 8 bases and J lost 1 base. CDR3 nucleotides: TGTGCCAGCGGGACTAGCGGCACAGATACGCAGTATTTT. Residues: CASGTSGTDTQYF.

The J gene is TRBJ1-5, the V gene TRBV5-1; 8 bases are shared with TRBD1. The CDR3 is 14 amino acids. V lost 0 bases and J lost 6; bases outside the gene matches: 2. Germline-derived CDR1 and CDR2 are SGHRS and YFSETQ. The CDR3 spells CASSLVQGVQPQHF. In nucleotides, the CDR3 is TGCGCCAGCAGCTTGGTACAGGGGGTTCAGCCCCAGCATTTT.

The CDR3 sequence is CASSYARHPTYEQYF. CDR3 sequence (DNA): TGTGCCAGCAGTTACGCAAGACACCCAACCTACGAGCAGTACTTC. The rearrangement uses TRBV6-5 and TRBJ2-7; D not certain. Germline CDR1 reads MNHEY; CDR2 reads SVGAGI. Trimming took off 2 bases at V and 2 bases at J, with 13 bases between the two ends. This CDR3 region has 15 residues.

This chain links TRBV5-1 with TRBJ1-1; the D gene is possibly TRBD1 (5 bases). CDR1 and CDR2 (germline): SGHRS, YFSETQ. V lost 4 bases to trimming and J lost 1 base, with 11 bases between them. The CDR3 totals 14 residues. The CDR3: CASSPDTQNTEAFF. CDR3 DNA sequence: TGCGCCAGCAGCCCGGACACCCAGAACACTGAAGCTTTCTTT.

The J gene is TRBJ1-3, the V gene TRBV9; tentative D call: TRBD1 (6 bases). Between the trimmed V and J ends, which lost 3 bases and 2 bases, there was a span of 6 bases. This CDR3 has 13 amino acids. Germline CDR1 SGDLS, CDR2 YYNGEE. DNA for the CDR3: TGTGCCAGCAGCGACAGGGCTGGAAACACCATATATTTT. Residues: CASSDRAGNTIYF.

This clone was seen only once. The chain links TRBV30 to TRBJ1-2, with TRBD1 matching over 8 bases. This CDR3 is 11 amino acids long. CDR1 and CDR2 (germline): GTSNPN, SVGIG (reference sequence). Losses at the gene ends were 0 bases for V and 11 bases for J; bases not matched to a gene: 2. CDR3 sequence: CAWSVHRGYTF. CDR3 nucleotide sequence: TGTGCCTGGAGTGTACACAGGGGGTACACCTTC.

CDR3 sequence: CASSYRGITGGTEAFF. The CDR3 DNA reads as TGTGCCAGCAGTTACCGCGGGATAACTGGGGGAACTGAAGCTTTCTTT. This chain connects TRBV6-5 to TRBJ1-1; possibly TRBD1 for D (5 bases). The V gene lost 2 bases and the J gene lost 5 bases, with 18 bases spanning the gap. Germline V lookup: CDR1 MNHEY, CDR2 SVGAGI. The CDR3 is 16 amino acids.

This rearrangement joins TRBV5-1 to TRBJ2-5, with 8 bases lining up with TRBD1. V lost 0 bases, J lost 4 bases, and 5 bases stayed unmatched. Germline V gives CDR1 SGHRS, CDR2 YFSETQ. The CDR3 extends over 15 amino acids. CDR3: CASSLGQGAAETQYF. The CDR3, as DNA: TGCGCCAGCAGCTTGGGGCAGGGGGCAGCAGAGACCCAGTACTTC.